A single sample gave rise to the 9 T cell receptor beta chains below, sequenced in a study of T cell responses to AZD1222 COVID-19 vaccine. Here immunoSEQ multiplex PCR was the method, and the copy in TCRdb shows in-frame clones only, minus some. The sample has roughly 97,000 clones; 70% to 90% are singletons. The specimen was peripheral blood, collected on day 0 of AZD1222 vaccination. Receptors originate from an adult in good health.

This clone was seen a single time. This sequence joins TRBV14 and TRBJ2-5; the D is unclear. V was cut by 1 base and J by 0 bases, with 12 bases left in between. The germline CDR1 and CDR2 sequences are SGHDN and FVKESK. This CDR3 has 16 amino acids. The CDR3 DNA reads TGTGCCAGCAGCCAAGCCACCCCGTTGAACCAAGAGACCCAGTACTTC. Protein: CASSQATPLNQETQYF.

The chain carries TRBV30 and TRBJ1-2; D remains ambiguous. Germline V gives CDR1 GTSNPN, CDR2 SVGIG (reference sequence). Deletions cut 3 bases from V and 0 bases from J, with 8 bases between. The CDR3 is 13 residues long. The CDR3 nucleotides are TGTGCCTGGAGCCCATCCCCTAACTATGGCTACACCTTC. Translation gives CAWSPSPNYGYTF.

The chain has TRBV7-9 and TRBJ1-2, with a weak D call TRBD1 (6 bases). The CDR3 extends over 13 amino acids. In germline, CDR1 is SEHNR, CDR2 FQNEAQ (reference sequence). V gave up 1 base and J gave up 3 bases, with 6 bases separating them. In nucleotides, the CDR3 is TGTGCCAGCAGCTTAGGGACAGACTATGGCTACACCTTC. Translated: CASSLGTDYGYTF.

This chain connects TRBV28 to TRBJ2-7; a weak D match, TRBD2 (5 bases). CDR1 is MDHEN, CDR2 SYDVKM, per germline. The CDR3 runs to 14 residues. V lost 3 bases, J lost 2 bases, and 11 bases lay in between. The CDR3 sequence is CASSLRVSTYEQYF. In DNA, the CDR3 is TGTGCCAGCAGTTTGCGGGTTTCTACCTACGAGCAGTACTTC.

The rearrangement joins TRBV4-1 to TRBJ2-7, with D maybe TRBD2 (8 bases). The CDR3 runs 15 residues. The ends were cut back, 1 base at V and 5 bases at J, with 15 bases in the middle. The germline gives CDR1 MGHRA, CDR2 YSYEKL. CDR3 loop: CASSQVPGGGNEQYF. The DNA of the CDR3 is TGCGCCAGCAGCCAAGTCCCGGGAGGGGGCAACGAGCAGTACTTC.

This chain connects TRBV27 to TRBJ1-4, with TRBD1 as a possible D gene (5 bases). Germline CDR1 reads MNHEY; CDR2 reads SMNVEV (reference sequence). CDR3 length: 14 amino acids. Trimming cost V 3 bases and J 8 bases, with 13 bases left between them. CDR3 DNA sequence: TGTGCCAGCAGTTTCAGGCAGGGCAGCGAAAAACTGTTTTTT. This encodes CASSFRQGSEKLFF.

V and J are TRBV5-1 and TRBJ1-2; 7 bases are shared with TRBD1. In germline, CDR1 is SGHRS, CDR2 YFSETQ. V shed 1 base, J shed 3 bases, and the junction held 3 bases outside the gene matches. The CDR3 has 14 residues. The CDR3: CASSLLQGDYGYTF. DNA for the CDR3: TGCGCCAGCAGCTTGTTGCAGGGGGACTATGGCTACACCTTC.

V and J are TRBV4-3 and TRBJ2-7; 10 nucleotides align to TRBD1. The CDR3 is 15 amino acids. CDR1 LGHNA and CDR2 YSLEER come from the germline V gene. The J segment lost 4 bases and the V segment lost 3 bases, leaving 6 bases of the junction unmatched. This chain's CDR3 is CASSHSGTGEYEQYF. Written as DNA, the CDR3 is TGCGCCAGCAGCCATTCCGGGACAGGGGAATACGAGCAGTACTTC.

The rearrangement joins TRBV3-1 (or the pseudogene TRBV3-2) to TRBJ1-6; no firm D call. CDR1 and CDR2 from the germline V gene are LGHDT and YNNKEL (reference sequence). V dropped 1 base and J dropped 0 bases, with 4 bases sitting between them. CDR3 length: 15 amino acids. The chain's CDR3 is CASSQARSYNSPLHF. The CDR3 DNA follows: TGTGCCAGCAGCCAAGCCCGCTCCTATAATTCACCCCTCCACTTT.